The 28 T cell receptor beta chains below come from one sample, sequenced in a study of blood T cell repertoires in COVID-19. Libraries were prepared by immunoSEQ multiplex PCR; TCRdb keeps only in-frame clonotypes and omits some of them. The sample holds around 100,000 clones, around 87% seen once. Sequences were obtained from peripheral blood. The receptor set was obtained from a woman aged 45 to 65 with COVID-19, enrolled during active disease.

This chain joins TRBV7-3 and TRBJ2-2, with D possibly being TRBD1 (5 bases). CDR1 is SGHTA and CDR2 is FQGTGA in the germline V gene. There are 13 residues in the CDR3. V was cut by 5 bases and J by 1 base, with 5 bases left in between. The CDR3 loop is CASSTGNTGELFF. CDR3 in DNA: TGTGCCAGCAGCACAGGGAACACCGGGGAGCTGTTTTTT. The full variable domain, with the rest looked up from reference TRBV7-3 and TRBJ2-2, is GAGVSQTPSNKVTEKGKYVELRCDPISGHTALYWYRQSLGQGPEFLIYFQGTGAADDSGLPNDRFFAVRPEGSVSTLKIQRTERGDSAVYLCASSTGNTGELFFGEGSRLTVL.

This clone was observed a handful of times. This chain joins TRBV19 and TRBJ1-2; no clear D gene. Trimming took off 3 bases at V and 4 bases at J, with 9 bases between the two ends. The length of the CDR3 is 13 residues. Germline CDR1 reads LNHDA; CDR2 reads SQIVND (reference sequence). The CDR3 coding sequence is TGTGCCAGTAGTATTCCAGCGCCCTATGGCTACACCTTC. The encoded protein is CASSIPAPYGYTF.

The genes are TRBV2 and TRBJ2-1, with D possibly matching TRBD2 (6 bases). Trimming pared 6 bases from V and 4 bases from J, leaving 16 bases between. CDR1 and CDR2 (germline): SNHLY, FYNNEI. The CDR3 contains 15 residues. The DNA of the CDR3 is TGTGCCAGCAGCAAGAGGGGACTTTCATACAATGAGCAGTTCTTC. Residues: CASSKRGLSYNEQFF.

The V gene is TRBV14, the J gene TRBJ2-7, with 8 bases that match TRBD2. The V gene's germline CDR1 is SGHDN and CDR2 FVKESK. This CDR3 spans 14 amino acids. Trimming at V came to 2 bases and at J to 2 bases, leaving 2 bases not matched to a gene. The CDR3 sequence: CASSQTSGAYEQYF. CDR3 sequence (DNA): TGTGCCAGCAGCCAAACTAGCGGAGCCTACGAGCAGTACTTC.

The chain carries TRBV6-2 or TRBV6-3 and TRBJ2-3; D may be TRBD1 (6 bases). The CDR3 is made up of 16 amino acids. The V gene lost 2 bases and the J gene lost 2 bases, with 14 bases spanning the gap. Germline V gene data show CDR1 as MNHEY and CDR2 as SVGEGT. The CDR3 is CASSYGDTRATDTQYF. CDR3 nucleotides: TGTGCCAGCAGTTACGGGGACACCCGAGCCACAGATACGCAGTATTTT.

The chain has TRBV7-8 and TRBJ1-1; no reliable D call. The germline CDR1 and CDR2 sequences are SGHVS and FQNEAQ. The CDR3 covers 12 residues. V lost 5 bases, J lost 0 bases, and 4 bases lay in between. The CDR3 region has the DNA TGTGCCAGCAGCCCAATGAACACTGAAGCTTTCTTT. This codes for CASSPMNTEAFF.

The chain links TRBV2 to TRBJ1-4; D gene ambiguous. This CDR3 has 13 amino acids. The germline V gene encodes CDR1 SNHLY and CDR2 FYNNEI. V was clipped by 2 bases and J by 7 bases, with 8 bases between them. The CDR3, as DNA: TGTGCCAGCAGTGAATCTGGGAGTGAAAAACTGTTTTTT. This gives the protein CASSESGSEKLFF.

The count of this clone is one. The chain uses TRBV6-1 and TRBJ1-2; TRBD1 might be the D (6 bases). The V gene's germline CDR1 is MNHNS and CDR2 SASEGT. Trimming pared 2 bases from V and 3 bases from J, leaving 10 bases between. The CDR3 covers 14 residues. The CDR3 is CASSELGGDYGYTF. The DNA for the CDR3 is TGTGCCAGCAGTGAATTAGGGGGGGACTATGGCTACACCTTC.

This sequence joins TRBV5-4 and TRBJ1-4; 10 nucleotides match TRBD1. After removal of 1 base from V and 5 bases from J, the junction contained 2 bases not matched to a gene. The CDR3 runs 15 residues. Per germline, CDR1 SGHNT and CDR2 YYREEE (reference sequence). The CDR3 protein is CASSLPGQGNEKLFF. CDR3 coding DNA: TGTGCCAGCAGCTTGCCGGGACAGGGGAATGAAAAACTGTTTTTT.

The chain uses TRBV7-9 and TRBJ2-5; a weak D match, TRBD2 (5 bases). CDR1 is SEHNR, CDR2 FQNEAQ, per germline (reference sequence). CDR3 length: 13 amino acids. Trimming took 5 bases from V and 2 from J, leaving 9 bases between them. CDR3 DNA: TGTGCCAGCAGCGACGGGATACAAGAGACCCAGTACTTC. The encoded protein is CASSDGIQETQYF.

This chain links TRBV9 with TRBJ2-5; the D is unclear. The V and J ends lost 0 bases and 5 bases respectively, with 5 bases between them. CDR3 size: 12 residues. Germline V lookup: CDR1 SGDLS, CDR2 YYNGEE. DNA of the CDR3: TGTGCCAGCAGCGTAGTTCGGGAGACCCAGTACTTC. This codes for CASSVVRETQYF.

The chain is built from TRBV6-2 or TRBV6-3 and TRBJ2-5, with unresolved D. V dropped 2 bases and J dropped 9 bases, with 19 bases sitting between them. Germline V gene sequence: CDR1 MNHEY, CDR2 SVGEGT. This CDR3 contains 15 residues. The CDR3 nucleotides read TGTGCCAGCAGTTACCCCCTCGGTAGCCCCAAGTCCCAGTACTTC. This codes for CASSYPLGSPKSQYF.

This clone has only one observation. This chain joins TRBV7-9 and TRBJ1-1, with D possibly being TRBD1 (5 bases). This CDR3 has 13 amino acids. V was clipped by 5 bases and J by 1 base, with 8 bases between them. Germline V gene sequence: CDR1 SEHNR, CDR2 FQNEAQ (reference sequence). This CDR3 is CASSRQPNTEAFF. The CDR3 DNA is TGTGCCAGCAGCCGACAGCCGAACACTGAAGCTTTCTTT.

This rearrangement joins TRBV3-1 (or the pseudogene TRBV3-2) to TRBJ1-5; the D is unclear. In germline, CDR1 is LGHDT, CDR2 YNNKEL (reference sequence). Deletions cut 0 bases from V and 7 bases from J, with 7 bases between. The CDR3 runs 13 residues. CDR3 bases: TGTGCCAGCAGCCAAGATGTGAGACAGCCCCAGCATTTT. Encoded protein: CASSQDVRQPQHF.

V is TRBV6-2 or TRBV6-3 and J is TRBJ2-2; 10 bases line up with TRBD2. Germline lookup yields CDR1 MNHEY and CDR2 SVGEGT. There are 19 residues in the CDR3. J was trimmed by 6 bases and V by 5 bases; bases with no gene match: 18. The chain's CDR3 is CASSHYSTPSGGWPGELFF. The CDR3 DNA is TGTGCCAGCAGTCACTACTCCACCCCTAGCGGGGGATGGCCCGGGGAGCTGTTTTTT.

As to this clone: A junction end diverges from the germline sequence, so it may reflect a read error. This rearrangement joins TRBV6-2 or TRBV6-3 to TRBJ2-1; tentatively, D is TRBD1 (6 bases). CDR3 length: 14 residues. From germline, CDR1 is MNHEY and CDR2 SVGEGT. CDR3 residues: CAGSGQGSYNEQFF. As DNA, the CDR3 is TGTGCCGGCAGTGGTCAGGGGTCCTACAATGAGCAGTTCTTC.

This clone appeared a few times. For the CDR3, the DNA is TGTGCCAGTAGTTCCCAGACAGGGAAGCAGTACTTC. This gives the protein CASSSQTGKQYF. The chain couples TRBV19 to TRBJ2-7; 7 nucleotides line up with TRBD1. From germline, CDR1 is LNHDA and CDR2 SQIVND (reference sequence). The V and J ends lost 5 bases and 8 bases, in that order; junction bases with no gene match: 6. CDR3 length: 12 amino acids.

V usage is TRBV27 and J usage is TRBJ1-5; D may be TRBD1 (6 bases). CDR1 and CDR2 (germline): MNHEY, SMNVEV (reference sequence). The CDR3 totals 15 residues. Trimming stripped 6 bases from V and 3 bases from J, with 15 bases between. The CDR3 DNA reads as TGTGCCAGCAGCCTTAGGACAGACTACAATCAGCCCCAGCATTTT. Its translation: CASSLRTDYNQPQHF.

The CDR3 loop reads CASGPPGQGPTTEAFF. The CDR3 DNA reads TGTGCCAGCGGACCACCGGGACAGGGACCAACCACTGAAGCTTTCTTT. The J gene is TRBJ1-1, the V gene TRBV7-9, with TRBD1 identical over 9 bases. The CDR3 covers 16 residues. Germline CDR1 SEHNR, CDR2 FQNEAQ (reference sequence). V shed 8 bases and J 4 bases; nucleotides not matched to a gene: 14.

The V call is TRBV19, the J call TRBJ1-6; possibly TRBD1 for D (5 bases). Germline assignment: CDR1 LNHDA and CDR2 SQIVND (reference sequence). This CDR3 contains 13 residues. V shed 8 bases and J shed 9 bases, with 14 bases lying between them. CDR3 nucleotide sequence: TGTGCCAGTGAAGGAGGGACGGGTTCACCCCTCCACTTT. Translating gives CASEGGTGSPLHF.

This clone was seen just once. The V and J genes are TRBV3-1 (or the pseudogene TRBV3-2) and TRBJ1-1; 10 nucleotides line up with TRBD1. The V gene end was trimmed by 4 bases and the J gene end by 1 base; junction bases not matched to a gene: 0. The CDR3 runs 14 residues. Germline assignment: CDR1 LGHDT and CDR2 YNNKEL (reference sequence). The CDR3 region has the DNA TGTGCCAGCAGCCGACAGGGGGCGAACACTGAAGCTTTCTTT. Amino acids: CASSRQGANTEAFF.

Concerning this clone itself: Additional DNA sequences in this sample encode the identical CDR3. The chain recombines TRBV6-5 with TRBJ1-1, with D hard to call. V lost 2 bases and J lost 0, with 7 bases in between. The CDR3 spans 14 residues. Germline CDR1 is MNHEY and CDR2 is SVGAGI. The DNA for the CDR3 is TGTGCCAGCAGTTACAGTGAGTTGAACACTGAAGCTTTCTTT. Protein product: CASSYSELNTEAFF.

CDR3 nucleotides: TGTGCCAGCAGCTTAGCTATGGGGGGACCCCAGCATTTT. Translation: CASSLAMGGPQHF. This chain joins TRBV7-2 and TRBJ1-5; TRBD1 might be the D (5 bases). CDR1 SGHTA and CDR2 FQGNSA come from the germline V gene. Between the trimmed V and J ends, which lost 0 bases and 10 bases, there was a span of 10 bases. This CDR3 has 13 residues.

This chain links TRBV5-6 with TRBJ1-6, with 8 bases identical to TRBD1. The CDR3 is 15 residues long. Germline V CDR1 and CDR2: SGHDT, YYEEEE. The V segment lost 3 bases and the J segment 9 bases; nucleotides outside the gene matches: 8. The CDR3 loop is CASSWGQGAGSPLHF. Written as DNA, the CDR3 is TGTGCCAGCAGCTGGGGTCAGGGGGCAGGTTCACCCCTCCACTTT.

This clone was recorded once. The chain links TRBV10-3 to TRBJ2-3; a possible D gene is TRBD1 (7 bases). CDR3 length equals 14 residues. Germline V gene sequence: CDR1 ENHRY, CDR2 SYGVKD. V shed 6 bases and J shed 3 bases, with 13 bases lying between them. The DNA of the CDR3 is TGTGCCATCAGGACAGGGAGGAGTACAGATACGCAGTATTTT. Its translation: CAIRTGRSTDTQYF.

The CDR3 nucleotides read TGTGCCAGCCGGGACAGGGTGAACTATGGCTACACCTTC. Its translation is CASRDRVNYGYTF. This chain links TRBV6-5 with TRBJ1-2, with 9 bases that match TRBD1. Germline CDR1 and CDR2: MNHEY and SVGAGI. This CDR3 contains 13 residues. V lost 8 bases to trimming and J lost 2 bases; unmatched junction nucleotides: 3.

The chain couples TRBV7-9 to TRBJ2-5; the match to TRBD2 covers 8 bases. Unmatched junction bases numbered 7, after V lost 5 bases and J lost 5 bases. CDR3 length equals 14 residues. Germline CDR1 is SEHNR and CDR2 is FQNEAQ (reference sequence). The CDR3 spells CASSPYSGVETQYF. The CDR3 DNA reads TGTGCCAGCAGCCCTTATAGCGGGGTGGAGACCCAGTACTTC.

To note about this clone: Other DNA sequences of this sample code for an identical CDR3. V and J are TRBV3-1 (or the pseudogene TRBV3-2) and TRBJ1-6; D remains unclear. Germline V gene data show CDR1 as LGHDT and CDR2 as YNNKEL (reference sequence). The CDR3 sequence is 15 residues long. V lost 0 bases and J 6 bases, leaving 9 bases between the germline ends. CDR3 region: CASSQDFTGNSPLHF. The CDR3 DNA follows: TGTGCCAGCAGCCAAGATTTCACGGGTAATTCACCCCTCCACTTT.